These T cell receptor beta chains were read from a single sample in a study of beta chain features in type 1 diabetes. Profiling relied on immunoSEQ multiplex PCR, and the TCRdb table lists in-frame clones only, not all of them. Among about 160,000 clones listed, roughly 9% were seen once. Specimen: central memory CD4+ T cells from blood. The source is a woman aged 25 to 39 with type 1 diabetes. CDR3s include the opening cysteine and the closing phenylalanine or tryptophan. D genes are given only for firm matches. Clone size is shown for a subset of rows, as once, few, many or a class of expanded clone.

D,size,V,J,DNA,CDR3
TRBD2,few,TRBV10-3,TRBJ2-3,TGTGCCATTACCCCAGGGACTAGCGGGAGGAATACGCAGTATTTT,CAITPGTSGRNTQYF
TRBD1,few,TRBV9,TRBJ1-1,TGTGCCAGCAGCGGATCGACAGGGGTGAACACTGAAGCTTTCTTT,CASSGSTGVNTEAFF
.,few,TRBV7-8,TRBJ2-1,TGTGCCAGCAGCTTATACTCTACCGAGCAGTTCTTC,CASSLYSTEQFF
.,few,TRBV7-3,TRBJ2-3,TGTGCCAGCAGCTCTCCGGGAATAGGTGCAGATACGCAGTATTTT,CASSSPGIGADTQYF
TRBD1,few,TRBV19,TRBJ1-5,TGTGCCAGCGGACAGGGGGCCGATCAGCCCCAGCATTTT,CASGQGADQPQHF
TRBD2,.,TRBV7-9,TRBJ2-7,TGTGCCAGCAGCCCTCACGGACTAGCGGGAGCCGAGCAGTACTTC,CASSPHGLAGAEQYF
TRBD2,.,TRBV6-6,TRBJ2-1,TGTGCCAGTAGTCTAGCGGGAAATGAGCAGTTCTTC,CASSLAGNEQFF
.,.,TRBV27,TRBJ1-5,TGTGCCAGCTCCCCCCAGGGGACGTCGCCCCAGCATTTT,CASSPQGTSPQHF
.,few,TRBV16,TRBJ1-4,TGTGCCAGCAGCCAATCGTCGGGGGATGAAAAACTGTTTTTT,CASSQSSGDEKLFF
.,.,TRBV7-2,TRBJ2-7,TGTGCCAGCAGCTTAGGACAGCCCTCCTCCTACGAGCAGTACTTC,CASSLGQPSSYEQYF
.,.,TRBV6-5,TRBJ1-1,TGTGCCAGCAGTCGGAAGTTCGGGGGCACTGAAGCTTTCTTT,CASSRKFGGTEAFF
.,.,TRBV5-4,TRBJ2-3,TGTGCCAGCAGCTTGGGGGGGAGGACCACAGATACGCAGTATTTT,CASSLGGRTTDTQYF
.,.,TRBV6-1,TRBJ1-2,TGTGCCAGCAGTGAAGGTGCAGACTCTGATGGCTACACCTTC,CASSEGADSDGYTF
TRBD2,.,TRBV6-6,TRBJ2-1,TGTGCCAGCAGGGGGACTAGCGGGAATGAGCAGTTCTTC,CASRGTSGNEQFF
.,.,TRBV4-2,TRBJ1-1,TGTGCCAGCAGCCAGGTTCGCAGTTTGAACACTGAAGCTTTCTTT,CASSQVRSLNTEAFF
TRBD1,few,TRBV19,TRBJ2-1,TGTGCCACCCAACGGACAGGGCCCTACAATGAGCAGTTCTTC,CATQRTGPYNEQFF
TRBD2,.,TRBV5-1,TRBJ2-1,TGCGCCAGCAGCCCCTTCTCAAGCGGGGATTACAATGAGCAGTTCTTC,CASSPFSSGDYNEQFF
.,.,TRBV7-9,TRBJ1-2,TGTGCCAGCAGCTTAGTAGAACTAGCTAACTATGGCTACACCTTC,CASSLVELANYGYTF
TRBD2,many,TRBV7-8,TRBJ2-3,TGTGCCAGCAGCCCTCGGGCGGGAGGGAGGTCAGATACGCAGTATTTT,CASSPRAGGRSDTQYF
TRBD2,few,TRBV6-6,TRBJ2-7,TGTGCCAGCAGTGTAGCGGGGATGATCTCCTACGAGCAGTACTTC,CASSVAGMISYEQYF
TRBD2,.,TRBV5-1,TRBJ2-1,TGCGCCAGCAGCAACGGACTAGCGGGAATGAATGAGCAGTTCTTC,CASSNGLAGMNEQFF
.,few,TRBV4-1,TRBJ2-2,TGCGCCAGCAGCCCTAGACTTGTGATGAACACCGGGGAGCTGTTTTTT,CASSPRLVMNTGELFF
.,.,TRBV7-8,TRBJ1-2,TGTGCCAGCAGCTCAGGACAGTACTATGGCTACACCTTC,CASSSGQYYGYTF
TRBD1,.,TRBV2,TRBJ2-5,TGTGCCAGCAGTGTGGGACAGGAGGAGACCCAGTACTTC,CASSVGQEETQYF
.,few,TRBV5-1,TRBJ2-5,TGCGCCAGCAGCTTGGAGGCGGGGCGACAAGAGACCCAGTACTTC,CASSLEAGRQETQYF
.,few,TRBV6-6,TRBJ1-5,TGTGCCAGCAGTTCCATAGGCAGGGGCCTCAATCAGCCCCAGCATTTT,CASSSIGRGLNQPQHF
TRBD2,few,TRBV9,TRBJ2-5,TGTGCCAGCAGCGTAACCGGGACTAGCGGGACGGGGGAGACCCAGTACTTC,CASSVTGTSGTGETQYF
TRBD2,few,TRBV27,TRBJ2-5,TGTGCCAGCAGAAACCCCCGAGCGGGGGGGGGAGAGACCCAGTACTTC,CASRNPRAGGGETQYF
.,few,TRBV11-1,TRBJ1-1,TGTGCCAGCGGGGAGGGGTTCCGGACTGAAGCTTTCTTT,CASGEGFRTEAFF
TRBD1,.,TRBV19,TRBJ1-2,TGTGCCAGTACCCCGGGACAGGAGACCTATGGCTACACCTTC,CASTPGQETYGYTF
.,.,TRBV5-1,TRBJ2-5,TGCGCCAGCAGCTTACCAGAAGAGACCCAGTACTTC,CASSLPEETQYF
.,few,TRBV6-1,TRBJ1-5,TGTGCCAGCACAGGGGGCAATCAGCCCCAGCATTTT,CASTGGNQPQHF
.,many,TRBV5-4,TRBJ2-6,TGTGCCAGCAGCTTTAGAGGCTCTGGGGCCAACGTCCTGACTTTC,CASSFRGSGANVLTF
.,.,TRBV27,TRBJ2-3,TGTGCCAGCAGTTTAGACAGAACAGATACGCAGTATTTT,CASSLDRTDTQYF
TRBD1,.,TRBV7-9,TRBJ1-2,TGTGCCAGCAGCTTAGGCGGCACAGGGGGCAGCGGCTACACCTTC,CASSLGGTGGSGYTF
TRBD1,few,TRBV29-1,TRBJ1-1,TGCAGCACCAGGACAGGGGACACTGAAGCTTTCTTT,CSTRTGDTEAFF
TRBD2,.,TRBV5-4,TRBJ2-1,TGTGCCAGCAGCTTGGGACTAGCGGGAGGGCTATCCTACAATGAGCAGTTCTTC,CASSLGLAGGLSYNEQFF
.,.,TRBV6-1,TRBJ2-7,TGTGCCAGCAGGCTGCAGGGATACGAGCAGTACTTC,CASRLQGYEQYF
TRBD1,few,TRBV9,TRBJ2-5,TGTGCCAGCAGCGTAGGGGACAGGTGGAGGGAGACCCAGTACTTC,CASSVGDRWRETQYF
TRBD2,.,TRBV30,TRBJ2-1,TGTGCCTGGAGTGTAGCCGGACTAGCGGACAATGAGCAGTTCTTC,CAWSVAGLADNEQFF
.,few,TRBV4-1,TRBJ1-5,TGCGCCAGCAGCCAAGATCAGGGTTGGGGTCAGCCCCAGCATTTT,CASSQDQGWGQPQHF
.,.,TRBV7-9,TRBJ2-3,TGTGCCAGCAGCTTAGCCCTGGCAGAAACAGATACGCAGTATTTT,CASSLALAETDTQYF
.,few,TRBV2,TRBJ2-5,TGTGCCAGCAGTACTACCCAGACCCAGTACTTC,CASSTTQTQYF
.,.,TRBV27,TRBJ1-1,TGTGCCAGCAGTTTATCACGGACAGCGAACACTGAAGCTTTCTTT,CASSLSRTANTEAFF
.,few,TRBV7-7,TRBJ2-1,TGTGCTAGCAGCCAAACTAGCCACAATGAGCAGTTCTTC,CASSQTSHNEQFF
TRBD1,.,TRBV29-1,TRBJ2-1,TGCAGCGCATCTCGACAGGGATACGACAATGAGCAGTTCTTC,CSASRQGYDNEQFF
.,.,TRBV4-2,TRBJ1-2,TGTGCCAGCAGCCACGGGACTGAGGAGCGCTATGGCTACACCTTC,CASSHGTEERYGYTF
TRBD2,.,TRBV19,TRBJ2-5,TGTGCCAGTAGTTTCGACGGGAGGCGTCGAGAGACCCAGTACTTC,CASSFDGRRRETQYF
.,many,TRBV9,TRBJ2-7,TGTGCCAGCAGCCCTACTAGTCCCGGCGAGCAGTACTTC,CASSPTSPGEQYF
.,few,TRBV7-3,TRBJ2-2,TGTGCCAGCGGCTACCCGGGACTCGCCGGGGAGCTGTTTTTT,CASGYPGLAGELFF